These 10 T cell receptor beta chains came from one sample sequenced in a study of regulatory T cells in long-lasting Graves disease. Specified time point: persistent/refractory GD, antithyroid drugs over 5 years with positive TRAb. There was RNA extracted from PBMCs, and the TCR library was made from it. Arm-PCR of CDR3 regions and iRepertoire HTBI primers were used to build TCR beta libraries. TCRdb re-derived calls from the multiplex PCR reads in MiXCR, one entry per CDR3 protein. The sample lists approximately 400,000 distinct CDR3 sequences, more than 20% seen once, with less than 25% in the top ten. The input for sequencing was peripheral blood mononuclear cells (PBMCs), taken when the disease was refractory, from a patient treated with antithyroid drugs. The receptors shown here come from a female donor with Graves disease.

The chain links TRBV30 to TRBJ1-1; D gene unclear. Trimming took off 1 base at V and 5 bases at J, with 11 bases between the two ends. This CDR3 comprises 13 residues. Germline V CDR1 and CDR2: GTSNPN, SVGIG (reference sequence). The CDR3 bases are TGTGCCTGGAGTGACGGGGTTGGAACTGAAGCTTTCTTT. Encoded protein: CAWSDGVGTEAFF.

This clonotype was seen repeatedly, ten times or more. The DNA of the CDR3 is TGCAGTGCTAGAAGAGAGCTGGAAGTGGACACCGGGGAGCTGTTTTTT. This encodes CSARRELEVDTGELFF. The chain links TRBV20-1 to TRBJ2-2; D call uncertain. Germline V lookup: CDR1 DFQATT, CDR2 SNEGSKA (reference sequence). The V end lost 2 bases, the J end lost 3 bases, and 16 bases lay between the germline ends. CDR3 length: 16 amino acids.

V usage is TRBV28 and J usage is TRBJ2-5, with D perhaps being TRBD1 or TRBD2 (5 bases each). Deletions cut 6 bases from V and 5 bases from J, with 22 bases between. CDR3 size: 16 residues. In germline, CDR1 is MDHEN, CDR2 SYDVKM. This chain's CDR3 is CASSQIMSARDETQYF. The CDR3 nucleotides read TGTGCCAGCAGCCAGATTATGTCCGCCAGGGACGAGACCCAGTACTTC.

The CDR3 region is CASSYSDPLAGVHEQFF. The CDR3 coding sequence is TGTGCCAGCAGTTACTCTGACCCCCTAGCGGGAGTCCATGAGCAGTTCTTC. V gene TRBV6-2 or TRBV6-3 combines with J gene TRBJ2-1; 10 bases match TRBD2. Germline values: CDR1 MNHEY, CDR2 SVGEGT. J lost 8 bases, V lost 0 bases, and 10 bases had no gene match. The CDR3 contains 17 residues.

Turning to this clonotype: Just one base apart from a much larger clone, this may be a read error. The genes are TRBV11-2 and TRBJ2-7; D is possibly TRBD2 (6 bases). Germline V CDR1 and CDR2: SGHAT, FQNNGV. This CDR3 has 19 residues. V lost 4 bases, J lost 4 bases, and 29 bases lay in between. The CDR3 is CASSSPGVSPGLGRYEQYF. The CDR3 DNA is TGTGCCAGCAGCTCGCCTGGGGTCTCGCCGGGACTGGGTCGTTACGAGCAGTACTTC.

CDR3 in amino acids: CASSQGQGASGELFF. As DNA, the CDR3 is TGTGCCAGCAGCCAGGGACAGGGGGCTAGCGGGGAGCTGTTTTTT. The chain couples TRBV3-1 to TRBJ2-2; 12 bases align to TRBD1. CDR3 length: 15 amino acids. The J segment lost 7 bases and the V segment lost 3 bases, leaving 3 bases of the junction unmatched. Germline loops: CDR1 LGHDT, CDR2 YNNKEL (reference sequence).

The chain joins TRBV29-1 to TRBJ1-5, with D unclear. The CDR3 is 13 amino acids. The V gene's germline CDR1 is SQVTM and CDR2 ANQGSEA. V lost 3 bases and J 0 bases, leaving 6 bases between the germline ends. CDR3 region: CSVEENSNQPQHF. The CDR3, as DNA: TGCAGCGTTGAGGAAAATAGCAATCAGCCCCAGCATTTT.

This chain uses TRBV7-2 with TRBJ2-3; a weak D match, TRBD2 (5 bases). V was cut by 2 bases and J by 2 bases, with 11 bases left in between. Germline V gene lookup returns CDR1 SGHTA and CDR2 FQGNSA. CDR3 size: 15 residues. The CDR3 nucleotides read TGTGCCAGCAGCTTAAGCGGAGCCCCCACAGATACGCAGTATTTT. It encodes CASSLSGAPTDTQYF.

This clonotype was counted at least ten times. The V and J genes are TRBV29-1 and TRBJ1-1; D may be TRBD1 (5 bases). The length of the CDR3 is 14 residues. The V gene lost 4 bases and the J gene lost 0 bases, with 12 bases spanning the gap. Germline V gene data show CDR1 as SQVTM and CDR2 as ANQGSEA. The CDR3 DNA is TGCAGCGTTGGGTCTGCGGGGCTGAACACTGAAGCTTTCTTT. It codes for CSVGSAGLNTEAFF.

This chain connects TRBV18 to TRBJ1-2, with TRBD1 identical over 12 bases. Losses at the gene ends were 3 bases for V and 7 bases for J; bases not matched to a gene: 6. The CDR3 sequence is 15 residues long. Per the germline V gene, CDR1 is KGHSH and CDR2 is LQKENI. The CDR3 bases are TGTGCCAGCTCACCCCGGGACAGGGGGCCTGGTGGCTACACCTTC. Translation: CASSPRDRGPGGYTF. Combining the CDR3 with reference TRBV18 and TRBJ1-2 gives the whole variable domain NAGVMQNPRHLVRRRGQEARLRCSPMKGHSHVYWYRQLPEEGLKFMVYLQKENIIDESGMPKERFSAEFPKEGPSILRIQQVVRGDSAAYFCASSPRDRGPGGYTFGSGTRLTVV.